The rows below give T cell receptor beta chains drawn from one sample of a study of identical twins. TCRdb used MiXCR to reprocess the 5' RACE reads, holding one entry per CDR3 protein. In the table there are approximately 260,000 distinct CDR3 sequences, roughly 8.7% of which are singletons. These same records also appear under a second study, on yellow fever vaccine responses in identical twins.

Sample: CD8+ T cells sorted from blood. The receptors shown here come from a woman aged 18-35 years in good health. The CDR3 runs from the conserved cysteine through the conserved F or W. D genes are given only for firm matches. The size entry is marked missing in some rows and otherwise reads once, few, many or a size class.

TGTGCCAGCAGTGACCGACAGGGGATTGAAACAGATACGCAGTATTTT | CASSDRQGIETDTQYF | TRBJ2-3 | TRBD1 | TRBV25-1 | many
TGTGCCAGCAGTTACCCCTCTAGCGGGATGCACGAGCAGTACTTC | CASSYPSSGMHEQYF | TRBJ2-7 | TRBD2 | TRBV6-5 | NA
TGTGCCAGCAACTTGGGGGTCCCAGGTTGGACTGAAGCTTTCTTT | CASNLGVPGWTEAFF | TRBJ1-1 | NA | TRBV28 | few
TGTGCCAGTAGTATACAGGACTACACCTCCTATCACAATGAGCAGTTCTTC | CASSIQDYTSYHNEQFF | TRBJ2-1 | NA | TRBV19 | few
TGCGCCAGCAGCCACCCGTTGAGAGGACAGCAATTTAATGAAAAACTGTTTTTT | CASSHPLRGQQFNEKLFF | TRBJ1-4 | NA | TRBV4-1 | NA
TGTGCCAGCAGCCTCAGACTCAGCTCCTACGAGCAGTACTTC | CASSLRLSSYEQYF | TRBJ2-7 | NA | TRBV6-2/TRBV6-3 | many
TGTGCCAGCAGCCTGCCCACTAGCGGTGACACAGATACGCAGTATTTT | CASSLPTSGDTDTQYF | TRBJ2-3 | TRBD2 | TRBV5-5 | many
TGTGCCAGCAGACAGGGGTTGGGGGATCAGCCCCAGCATTTT | CASRQGLGDQPQHF | TRBJ1-5 | TRBD1 | TRBV12-3/TRBV12-4 | few
TGTGCCAGCAGTCTACAGGAGGGACTAGCGGGGCACAATGAGCAGTTCTTC | CASSLQEGLAGHNEQFF | TRBJ2-1 | TRBD2 | TRBV27 | NA
TGTGCCAGCAGTTTTGACGGATTTTCCTACGAGCAGTACTTC | CASSFDGFSYEQYF | TRBJ2-7 | NA | TRBV12-3/TRBV12-4 | NA
TGCAGCGTTGCGGACAGCAACACCGGGGAGCTGTTTTTT | CSVADSNTGELFF | TRBJ2-2 | NA | TRBV29-1 | few
TGTGCCATCAGTGAGTCTCACAAAAACTACAGGGGGGATACGCAGTATTTT | CAISESHKNYRGDTQYF | TRBJ2-3 | TRBD1 | TRBV10-3 | NA
TGTGCCACCCAGGGGGCGAATGAACCCTACAATGAGCAGTTCTTC | CATQGANEPYNEQFF | TRBJ2-1 | TRBD1 | TRBV24-1 | many
TGTGCCAGCAGCTCCCCCCTCGACTACGGTGAGCAGTTCTTC | CASSSPLDYGEQFF | TRBJ2-1 | NA | TRBV11-1 | few
TGTGCCAGCAGCTTTGGGGGGGGAGCCTACAATGAGCAGTTCTTC | CASSFGGGAYNEQFF | TRBJ2-1 | TRBD2 | TRBV13 | few
TGTGCCAGCAATTTGTGGTCGGGACAGGTTGACACCGGGGAGCTGTTTTTT | CASNLWSGQVDTGELFF | TRBJ2-2 | TRBD1 | TRBV2 | NA
TGCGCCAGCAGCCAGGCGGATGTCTCAACAGGCCAGCATTTT | CASSQADVSTGQHF | TRBJ1-5 | NA | TRBV4-1 | many
TGTGCCACCAGCAGGGAAGCCGGGGAGCTGTTTTTT | CATSREAGELFF | TRBJ2-2 | NA | TRBV15 | NA
TGCGCCAGCAGCCCAAAGGAAGGAACTAATGAAAAACTGTTTTTT | CASSPKEGTNEKLFF | TRBJ1-4 | NA | TRBV4-1 | NA
TGTGCCTGGAGTGTACGTCTAGGCGAGCAGTTCTTC | CAWSVRLGEQFF | TRBJ2-1 | NA | TRBV30 | NA
TGTGCCAGCAGCCCTGCGCAGAGGTTGGGAGTAGAGGCTGAGCAGTTCTTC | CASSPAQRLGVEAEQFF | TRBJ2-1 | NA | TRBV12-3/TRBV12-4 | many
TGTGCCAGCAGCCCAGCCCTAGCGGGGCATTCCTACGAGCAGTACTTC | CASSPALAGHSYEQYF | TRBJ2-7 | TRBD2 | TRBV7-9 | few
TGTGCCAGCAGCGGCGGACCGGGACTAGCGGGAGTCCACGAGCAGTACTTC | CASSGGPGLAGVHEQYF | TRBJ2-7 | TRBD2 | TRBV9 | NA
TGTGCCAGCAGTGAATGGCTAGCGGTCCAAGAGACCCAGTACTTC | CASSEWLAVQETQYF | TRBJ2-5 | TRBD2 | TRBV6-1 | few
TGTGCCAGCAGTGGATGGCGATCGGACAGGTATAAATTCTTC | CASSGWRSDRYKFF | TRBJ2-1 | TRBD1 | TRBV28 | NA
TGTGCCAGCAGGACTAGCGGGAGCCCAGCCTACGAGCAGTACTTC | CASRTSGSPAYEQYF | TRBJ2-7 | TRBD2 | TRBV27 | few
TGTGCCAGCAGTTTCCAGGGACAGGGTATGGAAAAACTGTTTTTT | CASSFQGQGMEKLFF | TRBJ1-4 | TRBD1 | TRBV12-3/TRBV12-4 | few
TGTGCCAGCAGAAGACCGGGGGAGGGTGAAGCTTTCTTT | CASRRPGEGEAFF | TRBJ1-1 | NA | TRBV3-1 | many
TGTGCCAGCAGCTTAGGGCAGGGCTATGCCTACGAGCAGTACTTC | CASSLGQGYAYEQYF | TRBJ2-7 | NA | TRBV7-8 | few
TGTGCCAGCAGTTACTCCGGACTAGCCGACGAGCAGTACTTC | CASSYSGLADEQYF | TRBJ2-7 | TRBD2 | TRBV6-5 | many
TGCGCCAGCAGCTTGGAAGGGGGAGGAGAGCAGTACTTC | CASSLEGGGEQYF | TRBJ2-7 | NA | TRBV5-1 | few
TGCGCCAGCAGCCAAGACAGGGGCGACATCGTGAACACTGAAGCTTTCTTT | CASSQDRGDIVNTEAFF | TRBJ1-1 | NA | TRBV4-1 | many
TGCGCCAGCAGCCCAATGAGAATTGAGTACACAGATACGCAGTATTTT | CASSPMRIEYTDTQYF | TRBJ2-3 | NA | TRBV5-1 | few
TGTGCCAGCAGGACGGGACAGCTGAACACTGAAGCTTTCTTT | CASRTGQLNTEAFF | TRBJ1-1 | TRBD1 | TRBV6-4 | NA
TGTGCCGGCCCATGGCTTCAGAATTACAATGAGCAGTTCTTC | CAGPWLQNYNEQFF | TRBJ2-1 | NA | TRBV2 | few
TGTGCCAGCAGCGAACGACCCAGCACAGATACGCAGTATTTT | CASSERPSTDTQYF | TRBJ2-3 | NA | TRBV6-4 | many
TGTGCCAGCAGCCCTGGGACAGGGGGTATAGGGCACAATGAGCAGTTCTTC | CASSPGTGGIGHNEQFF | TRBJ2-1 | TRBD1 | TRBV7-9 | many
TGCAGTGCCAAGAAAACGAAAATATCCACCACAGATACGCAGTATTTT | CSAKKTKISTTDTQYF | TRBJ2-3 | NA | TRBV20-1 | NA
TGTGCCATCAGTGATGGCACAGGCTCCTACAATGAGCAGTTCTTC | CAISDGTGSYNEQFF | TRBJ2-1 | NA | TRBV10-3 | many